This TCR beta chain was sequenced during a study of Ad26.COV2.S vaccination and SARS-CoV-2 variants. About the study: Donor was in the COV1001 Ad26.COV2.S trial arm.

This clone is a singleton in its sample. Germline loops: CDR1 SGHNT, CDR2 YYREEE (reference sequence). This CDR3 region has 15 residues. Trimming shortened V by 2 bases and J by 6 bases, and 18 bases separated the two germline ends. Assay used: immunoSEQ multiplex PCR; TCRdb lists only in-frame clones, some missing. The table has about 320,000 clones, about 86% seen once. Treatment specified: roughly 19 received Ad26.COV2.S at low or high dose, single or two shots; roughly five received placebo; per-sample allocation not given. Collection of the samples took place on day 63 after the first injection of vaccine or placebo. An adult donor aged 18-55 years was enrolled in Boston.

The sequences come from peripheral blood, collected in a trial of Ad26.COV2.S vaccine versus placebo. This chain joins TRBV5-4 and TRBJ2-7; maybe TRBD2 (6 bases). The clonotype originates from a person between 18 and 65 years old who received the Ad26.COV2.S COVID-19 vaccine or a placebo. CDR3 protein: CASSLLGTGRPEQYF. The CDR3 nucleotides are TGTGCCAGCAGCTTACTCGGGACTGGACGTCCCGAGCAGTACTTC.